The TCR beta chain under discussion was sequenced for a study of T cell responses to AZD1222 COVID-19 vaccine. Points on this clone: Its matching antigen is unknown.

Sequencing was performed with immunoSEQ multiplex PCR; in TCRdb, only in-frame clones are kept and a portion is missing. The sample has 75,000 to 100,000 clones; nearly 90% are singletons. Study-wide results and caveats: Spike-specific TCR repertoires showed rising breadth and depth after two AZD1222 doses. The repertoires were collected only after the peak T cell response. Baseline seropositivity occurred in only a handful of AZD1222 recipients.

The CDR3 sequence is 11 residues long. Trimming removed 5 bases from V and 7 bases from J, with 8 bases in between. Germline loops: CDR1 SGHVS, CDR2 FQNEAQ. Sample: peripheral blood, taken on day 0 of AZD1222 vaccination. The chain carries TRBV7-8 and TRBJ2-5; D is undetermined. This clonotype was sampled from an adult in good health. The CDR3: CASSPWGTQYF. DNA for the CDR3: TGTGCCAGCAGCCCCTGGGGGACCCAGTACTTC.